This T cell receptor beta chain stems from a study of cytomegalovirus exposure and HLA in healthy donors. Study at large: Of around 400 genotyped donors, 75% to 90% grouped in the Caucasian-associated ancestry cluster.

60 Vbeta and 13 Jbeta primers were used in PCR. Profiled with immunoSEQ multiplex PCR; TCRdb holds only in-frame clones, not every one. This sample has around 85,000 clones, with 80% found just once. Study results and caveats: A later examination showed that TCR association rates differed by HLA locus, with DRB1 most and HLA-C fewest. It was taken for granted in presence/absence analyses that sequencing depth across donors was roughly uniform.

Germline trimming cut 5 bases from V and 6 bases from J; bases unmatched to any gene: 7. The CDR3 length is 14 residues. Looked up from germline, CDR1 is SEHNR and CDR2 is FQNEAQ (reference sequence). Points on this clone: Its antigen is undetermined.

The genes are TRBV7-9 and TRBJ2-1; 7 bases match TRBD2. The clonotype was recovered from a man in his fifties or sixties in good health and CMV-seropositive. The specimen was PBMCs. CDR3 sequence: CASSARLAGNEQFF. CDR3 bases: TGTGCCAGCAGCGCCCGACTAGCAGGCAATGAGCAGTTCTTC.